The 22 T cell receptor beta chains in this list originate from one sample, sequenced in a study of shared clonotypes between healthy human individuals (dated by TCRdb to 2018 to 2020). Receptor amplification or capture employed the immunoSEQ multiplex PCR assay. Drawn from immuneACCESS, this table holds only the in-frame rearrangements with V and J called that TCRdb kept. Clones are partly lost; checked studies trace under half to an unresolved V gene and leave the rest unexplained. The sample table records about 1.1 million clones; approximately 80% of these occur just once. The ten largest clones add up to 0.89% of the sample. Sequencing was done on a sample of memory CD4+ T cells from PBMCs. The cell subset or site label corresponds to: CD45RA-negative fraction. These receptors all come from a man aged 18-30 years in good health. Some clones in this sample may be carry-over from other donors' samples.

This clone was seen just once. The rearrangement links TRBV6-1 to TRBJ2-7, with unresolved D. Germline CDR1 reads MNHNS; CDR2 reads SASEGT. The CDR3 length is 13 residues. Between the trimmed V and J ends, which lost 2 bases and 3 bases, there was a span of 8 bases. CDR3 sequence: CASSEWKHYEQYF. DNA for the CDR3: TGTGCCAGCAGTGAATGGAAGCACTACGAGCAGTACTTC.

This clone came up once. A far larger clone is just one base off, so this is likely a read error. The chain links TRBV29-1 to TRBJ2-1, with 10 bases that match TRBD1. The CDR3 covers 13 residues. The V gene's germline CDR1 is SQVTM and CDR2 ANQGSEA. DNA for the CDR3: TGCAACGTCGGGACAGGGGTGGTCAATGAGCAGTTCTTC. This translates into CNVGTGVVNEQFF.

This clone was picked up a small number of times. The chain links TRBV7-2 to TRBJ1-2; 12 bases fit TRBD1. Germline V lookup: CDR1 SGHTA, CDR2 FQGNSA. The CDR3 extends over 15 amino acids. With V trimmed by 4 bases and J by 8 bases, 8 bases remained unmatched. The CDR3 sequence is CASSSGTGGIVGYTF. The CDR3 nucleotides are TGTGCCAGCAGCTCAGGGACAGGGGGCATAGTAGGCTACACCTTC. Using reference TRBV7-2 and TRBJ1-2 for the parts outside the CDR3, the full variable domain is GAGVSQSPSNKVTEKGKDVELRCDPISGHTALYWYRQSLGQGLEFLIYFQGNSAPDKSGLPSDRFSAERTGGSVSTLTIQRTQQEDSAVYLCASSSGTGGIVGYTFGSGTRLTVV.

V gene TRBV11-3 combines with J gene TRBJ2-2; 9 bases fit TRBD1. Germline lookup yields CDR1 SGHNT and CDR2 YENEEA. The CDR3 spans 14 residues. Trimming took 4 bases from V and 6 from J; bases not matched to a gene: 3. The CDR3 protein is CASSSWTGAGELFF. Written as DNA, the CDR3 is TGTGCCAGCAGCTCCTGGACAGGGGCCGGGGAGCTGTTTTTT.

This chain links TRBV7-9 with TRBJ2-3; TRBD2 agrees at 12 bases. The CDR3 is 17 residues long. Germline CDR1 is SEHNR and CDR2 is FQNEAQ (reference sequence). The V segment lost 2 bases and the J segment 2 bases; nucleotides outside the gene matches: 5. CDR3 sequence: CASSLFGLAGTTDTQYF. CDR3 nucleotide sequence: TGTGCCAGCAGCTTATTCGGACTAGCGGGGACCACAGATACGCAGTATTTT.

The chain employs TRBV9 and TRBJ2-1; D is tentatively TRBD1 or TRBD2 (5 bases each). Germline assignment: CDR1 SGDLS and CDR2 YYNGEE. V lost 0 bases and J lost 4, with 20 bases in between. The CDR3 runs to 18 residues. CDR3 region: CASSVVQSWGSGYNEQFF. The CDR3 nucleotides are TGTGCCAGCAGCGTAGTACAGTCTTGGGGGTCTGGGTACAATGAGCAGTTCTTC.

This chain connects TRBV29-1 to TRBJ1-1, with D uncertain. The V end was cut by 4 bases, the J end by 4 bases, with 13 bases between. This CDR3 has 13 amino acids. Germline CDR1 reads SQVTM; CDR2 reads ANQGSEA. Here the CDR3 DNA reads TGCAGCGTTGTTGGCCAGTATGCCACTGAAGCTTTCTTT. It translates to CSVVGQYATEAFF. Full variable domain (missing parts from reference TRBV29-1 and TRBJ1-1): SAVISQKPSRDICQRGTSLTIQCQVDSQVTMMFWYRQQPGQSLTLIATANQGSEATYESGFVIDKFPISRPNLTFSTLTVSNMSPEDSSIYLCSVVGQYATEAFFGQGTRLTVV.

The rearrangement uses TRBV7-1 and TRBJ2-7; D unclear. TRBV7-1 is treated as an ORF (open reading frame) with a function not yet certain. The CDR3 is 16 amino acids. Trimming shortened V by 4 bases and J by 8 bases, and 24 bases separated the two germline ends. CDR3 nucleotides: TGTGCCAGCAGCTTAGTCTTCGGAGACCCGTCCCCGAAGCAGTACTTC. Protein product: CASSLVFGDPSPKQYF.

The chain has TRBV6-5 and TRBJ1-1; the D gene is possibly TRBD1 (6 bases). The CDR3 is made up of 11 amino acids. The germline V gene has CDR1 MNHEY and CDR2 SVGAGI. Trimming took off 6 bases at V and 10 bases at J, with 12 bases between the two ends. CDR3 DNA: TGTGCCAGCAGCAGACAGGAAAGAGCTTTCTTT. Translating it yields CASSRQERAFF.

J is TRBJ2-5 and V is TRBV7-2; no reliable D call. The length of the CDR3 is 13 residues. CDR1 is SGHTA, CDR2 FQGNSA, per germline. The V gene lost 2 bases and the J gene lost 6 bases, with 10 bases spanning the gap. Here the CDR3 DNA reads TGTGCCAGCAGCTTACCGTCCTACAAGACCCAGTACTTC. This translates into CASSLPSYKTQYF.

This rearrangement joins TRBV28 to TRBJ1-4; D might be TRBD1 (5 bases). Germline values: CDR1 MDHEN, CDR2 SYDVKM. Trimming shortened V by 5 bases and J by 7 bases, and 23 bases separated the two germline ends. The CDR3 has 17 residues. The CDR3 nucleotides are TGTGCCAGCAGTCCTGGCGGGGCCCGGGGCATTGGTGAAAAACTGTTTTTT. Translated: CASSPGGARGIGEKLFF.

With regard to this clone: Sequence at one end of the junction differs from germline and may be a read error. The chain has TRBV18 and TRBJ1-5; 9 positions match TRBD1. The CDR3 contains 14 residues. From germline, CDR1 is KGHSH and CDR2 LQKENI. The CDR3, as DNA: TGTGCCAGTTCACGGGACAGGGGCAATCAGCCCCAGCATTTT. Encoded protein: CASSRDRGNQPQHF. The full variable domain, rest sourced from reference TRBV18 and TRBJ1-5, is NAGVMQNPRHLVRRRGQEARLRCSPMKGHSHVYWYRQLPEEGLKFMVYLQKENIIDESGMPKERFSAEFPKEGPSILRIQQVVRGDSAAYFCASSRDRGNQPQHFGDGTRLSIL.

The CDR3 here is CASSPGVGQENEQYF. The CDR3, as DNA: TGTGCCAGCTCACCAGGGGTGGGACAGGAAAACGAGCAGTACTTC. The chain has TRBV18 and TRBJ2-7; 8 nucleotides match TRBD1. The V gene end was trimmed by 2 bases and the J gene end by 5 bases; junction bases not matched to a gene: 8. The CDR3 is made up of 15 amino acids. Germline CDR1 is KGHSH and CDR2 is LQKENI.

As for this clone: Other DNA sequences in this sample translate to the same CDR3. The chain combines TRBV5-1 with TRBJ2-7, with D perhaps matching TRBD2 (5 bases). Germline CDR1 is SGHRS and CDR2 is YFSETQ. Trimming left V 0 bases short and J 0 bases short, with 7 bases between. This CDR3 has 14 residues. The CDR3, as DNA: TGCGCCAGCAGCTTGGTAGGGAGCTCCTACGAGCAGTACTTC. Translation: CASSLVGSSYEQYF. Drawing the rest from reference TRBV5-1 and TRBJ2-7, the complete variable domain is KAGVTQTPRYLIKTRGQQVTLSCSPISGHRSVSWYQQTPGQGLQFLFEYFSETQRNKGNFPGRFSGRQFSNSRSEMNVSTLELGDSALYLCASSLVGSSYEQYFGPGTRLTVT.

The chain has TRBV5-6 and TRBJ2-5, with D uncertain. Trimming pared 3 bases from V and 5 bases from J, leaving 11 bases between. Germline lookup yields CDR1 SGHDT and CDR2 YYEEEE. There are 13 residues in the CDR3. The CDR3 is CASSSQRIETQYF. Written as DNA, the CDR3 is TGTGCCAGCAGCTCCCAACGAATTGAGACCCAGTACTTC.

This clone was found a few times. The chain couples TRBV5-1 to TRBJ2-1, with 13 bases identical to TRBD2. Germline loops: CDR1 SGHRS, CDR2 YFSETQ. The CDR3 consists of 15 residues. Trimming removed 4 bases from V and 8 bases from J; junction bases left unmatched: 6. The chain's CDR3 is CASSTGTSGTDEQFF. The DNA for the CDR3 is TGCGCCAGCAGCACTGGGACTAGCGGGACGGATGAGCAGTTCTTC. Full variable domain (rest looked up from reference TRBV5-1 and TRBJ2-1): KAGVTQTPRYLIKTRGQQVTLSCSPISGHRSVSWYQQTPGQGLQFLFEYFSETQRNKGNFPGRFSGRQFSNSRSEMNVSTLELGDSALYLCASSTGTSGTDEQFFGPGTRLTVL.

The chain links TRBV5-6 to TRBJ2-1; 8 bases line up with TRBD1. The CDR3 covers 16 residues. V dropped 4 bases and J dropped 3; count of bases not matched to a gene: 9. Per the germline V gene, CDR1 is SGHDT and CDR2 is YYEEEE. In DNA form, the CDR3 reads TGTGCCAGCAGCCAAGTCGACAGGGGAAGCTACAATGAGCAGTTCTTC. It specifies CASSQVDRGSYNEQFF.

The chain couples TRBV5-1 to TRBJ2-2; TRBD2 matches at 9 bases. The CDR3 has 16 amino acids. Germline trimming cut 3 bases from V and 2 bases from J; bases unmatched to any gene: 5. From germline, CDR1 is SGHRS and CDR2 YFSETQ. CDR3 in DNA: TGCGCCAGCAGCTCAACTAGCGGGCAAAACACCGGGGAGCTGTTTTTT. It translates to CASSSTSGQNTGELFF. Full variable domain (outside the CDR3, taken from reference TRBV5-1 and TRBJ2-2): KAGVTQTPRYLIKTRGQQVTLSCSPISGHRSVSWYQQTPGQGLQFLFEYFSETQRNKGNFPGRFSGRQFSNSRSEMNVSTLELGDSALYLCASSSTSGQNTGELFFGEGSRLTVL.

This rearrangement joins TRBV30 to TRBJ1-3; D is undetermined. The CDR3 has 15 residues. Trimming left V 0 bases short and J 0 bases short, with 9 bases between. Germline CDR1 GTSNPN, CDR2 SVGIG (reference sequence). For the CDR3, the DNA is TGTGCCTGGAGTGTCCTGGGGAGCTCTGGAAACACCATATATTTT. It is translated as CAWSVLGSSGNTIYF.

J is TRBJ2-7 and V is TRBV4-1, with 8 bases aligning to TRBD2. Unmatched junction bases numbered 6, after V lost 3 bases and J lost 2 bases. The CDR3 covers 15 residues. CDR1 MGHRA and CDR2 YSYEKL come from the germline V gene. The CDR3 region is CASSHSGVTPYEQYF. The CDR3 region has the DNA TGCGCCAGCAGCCATAGCGGGGTCACCCCCTACGAGCAGTACTTC.

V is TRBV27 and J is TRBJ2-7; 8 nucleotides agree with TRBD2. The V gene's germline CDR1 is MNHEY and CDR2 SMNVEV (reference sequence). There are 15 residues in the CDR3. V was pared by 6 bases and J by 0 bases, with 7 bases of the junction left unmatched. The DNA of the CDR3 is TGTGCCAGCAGACGGGGCGGGGGGAGCTCCTACGAGCAGTACTTC. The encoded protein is CASRRGGGSSYEQYF.

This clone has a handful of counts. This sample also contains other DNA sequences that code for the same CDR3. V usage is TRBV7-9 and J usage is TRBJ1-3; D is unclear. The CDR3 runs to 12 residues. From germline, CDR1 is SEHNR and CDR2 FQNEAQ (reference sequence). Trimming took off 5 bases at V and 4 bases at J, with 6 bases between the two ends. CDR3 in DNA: TGTGCCAGCAGCCCACACGGAAACACCATATATTTT. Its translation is CASSPHGNTIYF.